This is a list of T cell receptor beta chains from one sample in a study of blood T cell repertoires in COVID-19. The method was immunoSEQ multiplex PCR; TCRdb's version includes in-frame clones alone and lacks a portion of them. Among tens of thousands of clones listed, about 85% were seen once. The sequenced sample consisted of peripheral blood. The receptors shown here come from a male donor with acute or convalescent COVID-19. Each CDR3 is given with its conserved first and last residue. The D gene is left open where the match is weak. Only part of the rows carry a size: once, few, many, or a class if the clone is expanded.

>.|TRBV6-1|19|.|TRBJ1-5
CASSARGGQGSAGNQPQHF
TGTGCCAGCAGTGCTAGGGGGGGTCAGGGGAGTGCAGGCAATCAGCCCCAGCATTTT
>.|TRBV2|12|.|TRBJ1-1
CASSEGGETAFF
TGTGCCAGCAGTGAAGGGGGCGAGACGGCTTTCTTT
>.|TRBV7-8|15|TRBD2|TRBJ2-3
CASSSRGFMTDTQYF
TGTGCCAGCAGCTCGCGGGGGTTTATGACAGATACGCAGTATTTT
>.|TRBV19|14|.|TRBJ1-1
CASSISGLRTEAFF
TGTGCCAGTAGTATATCAGGGTTGCGCACTGAAGCTTTCTTT
>few|TRBV24-1|12|TRBD1|TRBJ2-5
CATSRGTGTQYF
TGTGCCACCAGCAGGGGGACCGGGACCCAGTACTTC
>.|TRBV5-8|18|TRBD2|TRBJ2-3
CASSFTGTSGGDTDTQYF
TGTGCCAGCAGCTTCACCGGGACTAGCGGGGGAGACACAGATACGCAGTATTTT
>few|TRBV12-3/TRBV12-4|13|.|TRBJ1-6
CASSQRQDSPLHF
TGTGCCAGCAGTCAGAGACAGGATTCACCCCTCCACTTT
>.|TRBV28|16|.|TRBJ2-5
CASSLWPPTAQETQYF
TGTGCCAGCAGTTTATGGCCCCCGACAGCCCAAGAGACCCAGTACTTC
>.|TRBV7-3|15|.|TRBJ2-5
CASSLMVSGDETQYF
TGTGCCAGCAGCTTAATGGTGTCAGGGGATGAGACCCAGTACTTC
>.|TRBV5-1|15|.|TRBJ2-2
CASSLVAFGPGELFF
TGCGCCAGCAGCTTGGTGGCATTTGGGCCCGGGGAGCTGTTTTTT
>.|TRBV29-1|11|.|TRBJ2-7
CSVDRGFEQYF
TGCAGCGTTGATAGGGGTTTTGAGCAGTACTTC
>.|TRBV7-3|15|TRBD2|TRBJ2-5
CASSETSGGQETQYF
TGTGCCAGCAGCGAGACTAGCGGGGGGCAAGAGACCCAGTACTTC
>.|TRBV27|15|TRBD1|TRBJ2-1
CASSFAGQGYNEQFF
TGTGCCAGCAGTTTTGCGGGACAGGGCTACAATGAGCAGTTCTTC
>.|TRBV10-3|14|.|TRBJ2-2
CAILGATNTGELFF
TGTGCCATCTTGGGCGCAACGAACACCGGGGAGCTGTTTTTT
>.|TRBV5-5|14|.|TRBJ2-7
CASSLISGAYEQYF
TGTGCCAGCAGCTTGATAAGTGGAGCCTACGAGCAGTACTTC
>.|TRBV7-6|15|.|TRBJ1-2
CASSLAVGANYGYTF
TGTGCCAGCAGCTTAGCGGTTGGAGCTAACTATGGCTACACCTTC
>.|TRBV2|16|TRBD1|TRBJ2-3
CASSPGTGSGADTQYF
TGTGCCAGCAGTCCCGGGACAGGTTCTGGGGCAGATACGCAGTATTTT
>.|TRBV30|12|.|TRBJ2-7
CAWSAQGYEQYF
TGTGCCTGGAGTGCACAGGGCTACGAGCAGTACTTC
>.|TRBV5-6|16|.|TRBJ1-3
CASSLWSGHSGNTIYF
TGTGCCAGCAGCTTGTGGTCAGGGCACTCTGGAAACACCATATATTTT
>.|TRBV25-1|14|.|TRBJ1-3
CASSEGHSGNTIYF
TGTGCCAGCAGTGAGGGACACTCTGGAAACACCATATATTTT
>.|TRBV5-1|14|TRBD1|TRBJ2-2
CASSLGQVDGELFF
TGCGCCAGCAGCTTAGGACAGGTCGACGGGGAGCTGTTTTTT
>.|TRBV5-1|14|.|TRBJ1-1
CASSLGGRTGEAFF
TGCGCCAGCAGCTTGGGGGGCCGTACAGGGGAAGCTTTCTTT
>.|TRBV6-1|15|.|TRBJ1-3
CASSERERSGNTIYF
TGTGCCAGCAGTGAAAGGGAGCGCTCTGGAAACACCATATATTTT
>.|TRBV9|17|TRBD2|TRBJ2-2
CASSVVASGGYTGELFF
TGTGCCAGCAGCGTAGTGGCTAGCGGGGGGTACACCGGGGAGCTGTTTTTT
>.|TRBV19|15|TRBD1|TRBJ1-5
CASSIPQGPNQPQHF
TGTGCCAGTAGTATACCACAGGGGCCCAATCAGCCCCAGCATTTT
>.|TRBV19|14|TRBD1|TRBJ1-5
CASSDRNSNQPQHF
TGTGCCAGTTCGGACAGGAATAGCAATCAGCCCCAGCATTTT
>.|TRBV18|14|TRBD1|TRBJ2-3
CASSPGQSTDTQYF
TGTGCCAGCTCACCGGGACAGAGCACAGATACGCAGTATTTT